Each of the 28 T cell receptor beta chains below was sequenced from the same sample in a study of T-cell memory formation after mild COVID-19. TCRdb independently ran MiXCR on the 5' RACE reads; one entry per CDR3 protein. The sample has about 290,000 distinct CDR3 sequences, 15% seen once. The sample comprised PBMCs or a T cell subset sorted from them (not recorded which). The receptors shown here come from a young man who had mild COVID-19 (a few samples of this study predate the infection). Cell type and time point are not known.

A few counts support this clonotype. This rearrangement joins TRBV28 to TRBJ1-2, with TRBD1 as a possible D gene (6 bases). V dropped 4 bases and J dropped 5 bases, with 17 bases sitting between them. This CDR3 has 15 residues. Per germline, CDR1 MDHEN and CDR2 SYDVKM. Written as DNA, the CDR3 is TGTGCCAGCAGTTCCGGGGCCGACCAGGGGTATGGCTACACCTTC. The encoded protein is CASSSGADQGYGYTF.

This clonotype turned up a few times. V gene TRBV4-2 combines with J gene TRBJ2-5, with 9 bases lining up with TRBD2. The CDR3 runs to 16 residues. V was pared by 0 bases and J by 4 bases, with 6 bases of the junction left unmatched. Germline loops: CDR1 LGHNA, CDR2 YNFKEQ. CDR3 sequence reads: CASSQDGRGGRETQYF. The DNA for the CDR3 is TGTGCCAGCAGCCAAGATGGGCGGGGGGGCAGAGAGACCCAGTACTTC.

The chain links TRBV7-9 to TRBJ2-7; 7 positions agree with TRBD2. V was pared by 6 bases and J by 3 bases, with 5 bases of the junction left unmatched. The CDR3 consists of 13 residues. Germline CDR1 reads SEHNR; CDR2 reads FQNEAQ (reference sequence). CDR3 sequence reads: CASRGRTSYEQYF. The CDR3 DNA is TGTGCCAGCAGGGGAAGGACTAGCTACGAGCAGTACTTC.

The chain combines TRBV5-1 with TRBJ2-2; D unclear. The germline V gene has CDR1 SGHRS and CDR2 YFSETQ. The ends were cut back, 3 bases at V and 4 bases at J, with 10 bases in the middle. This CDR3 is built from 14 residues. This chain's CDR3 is CASSSTRPTGELFF. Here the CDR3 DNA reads TGCGCCAGCAGCTCAACGAGGCCCACCGGGGAGCTGTTTTTT.

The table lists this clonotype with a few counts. In DNA form, the CDR3 reads TGTGCCAGCAGCTTGTCTAGCGGGCGCACAGATACGCAGTATTTT. Translated, it gives CASSLSSGRTDTQYF. The genes are TRBV7-8 and TRBJ2-3; 8 bases are a match to TRBD2. This CDR3 comprises 15 residues. Germline loops: CDR1 SGHVS, CDR2 FQNEAQ. Trimming removed 3 bases from V and 1 base from J; junction bases left unmatched: 3.

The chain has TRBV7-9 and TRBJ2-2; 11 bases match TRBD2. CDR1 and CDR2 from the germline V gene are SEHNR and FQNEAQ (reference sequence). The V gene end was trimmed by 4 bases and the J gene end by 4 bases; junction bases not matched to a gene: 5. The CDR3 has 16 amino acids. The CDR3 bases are TGTGCCAGCAGCTCGACTAGCGGGGTTCGCACCGGGGAGCTGTTTTTT. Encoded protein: CASSSTSGVRTGELFF.

CDR3 region: CSARNGGSGAGYGYTF. The CDR3 coding sequence is TGCAGTGCTAGAAATGGGGGATCGGGGGCCGGCTATGGCTACACCTTC. The chain combines TRBV20-1 with TRBJ1-2; the D gene is possibly TRBD1 (6 bases). CDR3 length equals 16 residues. From germline, CDR1 is DFQATT and CDR2 SNEGSKA (reference sequence). V gave up 2 bases and J gave up 4 bases, with 20 bases separating them.

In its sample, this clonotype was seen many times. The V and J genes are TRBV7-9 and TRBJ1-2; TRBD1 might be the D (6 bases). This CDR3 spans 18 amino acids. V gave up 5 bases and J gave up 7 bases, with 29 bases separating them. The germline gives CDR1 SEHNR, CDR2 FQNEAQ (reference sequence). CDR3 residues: CASSSFLGGGPYLSGYTF. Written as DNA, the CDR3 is TGTGCCAGCAGCAGCTTTTTAGGGGGGGGACCGTACTTGTCTGGCTACACCTTC. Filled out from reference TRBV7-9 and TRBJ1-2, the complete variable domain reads DTGVSQNPRHKITKRGQNVTFRCDPISEHNRLYWYRQTLGQGPEFLTYFQNEAQLEKSRLLSDRFSAERPKGSFSTLEIQRTEQGDSAMYLCASSSFLGGGPYLSGYTFGSGTRLTVV.

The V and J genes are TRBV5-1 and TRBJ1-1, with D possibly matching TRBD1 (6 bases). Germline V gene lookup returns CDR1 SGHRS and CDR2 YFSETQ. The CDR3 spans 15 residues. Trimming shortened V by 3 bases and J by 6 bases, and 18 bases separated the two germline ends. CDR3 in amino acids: CASSSGGQSRPEAFF. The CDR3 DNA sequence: TGCGCCAGCAGCTCCGGGGGGCAGTCTAGGCCTGAAGCTTTCTTT. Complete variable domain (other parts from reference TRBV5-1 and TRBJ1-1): KAGVTQTPRYLIKTRGQQVTLSCSPISGHRSVSWYQQTPGQGLQFLFEYFSETQRNKGNFPGRFSGRQFSNSRSEMNVSTLELGDSALYLCASSSGGQSRPEAFFGQGTRLTVV.

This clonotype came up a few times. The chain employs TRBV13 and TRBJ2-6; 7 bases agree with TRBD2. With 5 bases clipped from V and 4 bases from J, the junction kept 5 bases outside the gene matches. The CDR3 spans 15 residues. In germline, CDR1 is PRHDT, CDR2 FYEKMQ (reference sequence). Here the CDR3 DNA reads TGTGCCAGCAGCGCCCTGACTAGCGGGGCCAACGTCCTGACTTTC. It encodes CASSALTSGANVLTF.

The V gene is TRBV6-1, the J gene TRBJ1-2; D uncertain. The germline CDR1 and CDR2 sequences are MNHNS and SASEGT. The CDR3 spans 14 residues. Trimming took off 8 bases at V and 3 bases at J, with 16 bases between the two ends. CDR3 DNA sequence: TGTGCCAGCGCCGGTTTCTTTGTAGACTATGGCTACACCTTC. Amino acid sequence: CASAGFFVDYGYTF.

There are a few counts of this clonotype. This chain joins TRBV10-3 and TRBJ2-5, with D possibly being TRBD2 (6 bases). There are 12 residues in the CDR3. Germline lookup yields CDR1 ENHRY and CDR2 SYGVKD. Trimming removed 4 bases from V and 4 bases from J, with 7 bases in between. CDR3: CAISGGAETQYF. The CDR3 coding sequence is TGTGCCATCAGTGGCGGGGCAGAGACCCAGTACTTC.

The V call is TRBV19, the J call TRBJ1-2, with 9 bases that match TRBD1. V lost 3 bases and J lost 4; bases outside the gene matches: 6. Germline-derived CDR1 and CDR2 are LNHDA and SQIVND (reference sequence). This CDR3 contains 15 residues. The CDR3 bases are TGTGCCAGTAGTATCCCGGGACAGGGCCTCTATGGCTACACCTTC. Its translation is CASSIPGQGLYGYTF.

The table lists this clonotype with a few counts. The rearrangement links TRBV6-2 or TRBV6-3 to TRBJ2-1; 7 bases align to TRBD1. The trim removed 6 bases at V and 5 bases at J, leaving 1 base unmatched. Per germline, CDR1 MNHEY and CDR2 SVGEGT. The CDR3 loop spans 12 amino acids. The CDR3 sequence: CASRQGDNEQFF. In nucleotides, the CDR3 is TGTGCCAGCAGGCAGGGGGACAATGAGCAGTTCTTC.

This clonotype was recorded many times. The CDR3 DNA reads TGTGCCAGCAGCTTAGGGGACCAAGAGACCCAGTACTTC. Translation: CASSLGDQETQYF. The chain combines TRBV5-6 with TRBJ2-5, with a weak D call TRBD1 (5 bases). The CDR3 sequence is 13 residues long. V dropped 2 bases and J dropped 0 bases, with 5 bases sitting between them. Looked up from germline, CDR1 is SGHDT and CDR2 is YYEEEE.

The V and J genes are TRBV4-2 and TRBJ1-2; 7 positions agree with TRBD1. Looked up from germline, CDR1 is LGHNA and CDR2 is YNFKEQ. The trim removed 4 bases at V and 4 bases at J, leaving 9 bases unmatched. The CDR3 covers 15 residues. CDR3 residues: CASSLQGTSSYGYTF. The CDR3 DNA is TGTGCCAGCAGCCTACAGGGGACGTCAAGCTATGGCTACACCTTC.

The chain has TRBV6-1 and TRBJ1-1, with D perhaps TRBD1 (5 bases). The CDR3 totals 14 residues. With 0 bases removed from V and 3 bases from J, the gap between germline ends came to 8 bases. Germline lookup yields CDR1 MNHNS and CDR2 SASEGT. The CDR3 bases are TGTGCCAGCAGTGAAGCTGGGGCAGACACTGAAGCTTTCTTT. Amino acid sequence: CASSEAGADTEAFF.

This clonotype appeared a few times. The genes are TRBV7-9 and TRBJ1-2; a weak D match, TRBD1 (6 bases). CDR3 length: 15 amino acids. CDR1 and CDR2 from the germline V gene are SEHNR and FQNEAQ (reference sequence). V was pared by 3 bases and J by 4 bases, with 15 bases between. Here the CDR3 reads CASSLGGGAAYGYTF. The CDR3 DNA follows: TGTGCCAGCAGCTTGGGGGGCGGGGCCGCCTATGGCTACACCTTC. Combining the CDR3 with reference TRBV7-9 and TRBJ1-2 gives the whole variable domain DTGVSQNPRHKITKRGQNVTFRCDPISEHNRLYWYRQTLGQGPEFLTYFQNEAQLEKSRLLSDRFSAERPKGSFSTLEIQRTEQGDSAMYLCASSLGGGAAYGYTFGSGTRLTVV.

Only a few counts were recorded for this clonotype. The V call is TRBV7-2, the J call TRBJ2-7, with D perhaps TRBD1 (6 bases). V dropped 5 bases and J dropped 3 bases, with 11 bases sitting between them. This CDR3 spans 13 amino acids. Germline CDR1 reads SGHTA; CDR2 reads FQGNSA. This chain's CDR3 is CASSRDILYEQYF. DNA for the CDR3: TGTGCCAGCAGCCGGGACATCCTCTACGAGCAGTACTTC.

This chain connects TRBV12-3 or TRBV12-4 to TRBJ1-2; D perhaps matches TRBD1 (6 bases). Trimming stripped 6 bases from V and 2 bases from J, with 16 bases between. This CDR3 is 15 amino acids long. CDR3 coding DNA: TGTGCCAGCAGGCAGAACAGGGATGGGAACTATGGCTACACCTTC. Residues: CASRQNRDGNYGYTF.

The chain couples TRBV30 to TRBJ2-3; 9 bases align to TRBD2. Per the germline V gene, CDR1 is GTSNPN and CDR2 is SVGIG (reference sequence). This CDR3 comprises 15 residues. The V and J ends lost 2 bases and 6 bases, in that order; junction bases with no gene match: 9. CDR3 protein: CAWSTEAGGKDTQYF. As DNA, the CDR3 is TGTGCCTGGAGTACAGAAGCGGGGGGCAAGGATACGCAGTATTTT.

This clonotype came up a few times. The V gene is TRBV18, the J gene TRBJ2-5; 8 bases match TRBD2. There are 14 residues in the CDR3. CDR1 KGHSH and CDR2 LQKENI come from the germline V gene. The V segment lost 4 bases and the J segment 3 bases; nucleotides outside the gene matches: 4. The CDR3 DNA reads TGTGCCAGCTCACAGACTAGCGCCGAAGAGACCCAGTACTTC. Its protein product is CASSQTSAEETQYF.

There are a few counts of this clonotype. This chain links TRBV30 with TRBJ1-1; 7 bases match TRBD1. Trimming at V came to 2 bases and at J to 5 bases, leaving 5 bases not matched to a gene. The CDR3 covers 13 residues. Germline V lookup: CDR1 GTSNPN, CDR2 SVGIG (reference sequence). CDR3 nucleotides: TGTGCCTGGAGTAAGGCCAGGGGGACTGAAGCTTTCTTT. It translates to CAWSKARGTEAFF.

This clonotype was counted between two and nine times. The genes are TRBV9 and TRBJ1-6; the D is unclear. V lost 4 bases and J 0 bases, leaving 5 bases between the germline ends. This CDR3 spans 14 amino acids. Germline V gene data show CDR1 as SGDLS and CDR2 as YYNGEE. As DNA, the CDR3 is TGTGCCAGCAGCCCAAGCTCCTATAATTCACCCCTCCACTTT. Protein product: CASSPSSYNSPLHF.

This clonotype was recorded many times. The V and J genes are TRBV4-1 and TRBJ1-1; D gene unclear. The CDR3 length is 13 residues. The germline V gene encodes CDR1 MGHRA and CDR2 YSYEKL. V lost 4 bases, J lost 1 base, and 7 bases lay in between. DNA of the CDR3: TGCGCCAGCAGCCCCCGGGAGAACACTGAAGCTTTCTTT. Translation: CASSPRENTEAFF.

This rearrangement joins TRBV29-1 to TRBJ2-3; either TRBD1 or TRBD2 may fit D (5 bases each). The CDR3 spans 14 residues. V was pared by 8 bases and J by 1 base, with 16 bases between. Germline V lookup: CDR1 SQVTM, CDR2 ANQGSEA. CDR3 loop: CSLGDGGRTDTQYF. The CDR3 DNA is TGCAGCCTCGGGGACGGAGGCCGCACAGATACGCAGTATTTT.

CDR3 residues: CASSPRTISEQYF. In DNA, the CDR3 is TGCGCCAGCAGCCCACGGACTATTTCCGAGCAGTACTTC. The V call is TRBV5-1, the J call TRBJ2-7, with D possibly being TRBD2 (6 bases). The V gene lost 4 bases and the J gene lost 6 bases, with 14 bases spanning the gap. This CDR3 region has 13 residues. From germline, CDR1 is SGHRS and CDR2 YFSETQ.

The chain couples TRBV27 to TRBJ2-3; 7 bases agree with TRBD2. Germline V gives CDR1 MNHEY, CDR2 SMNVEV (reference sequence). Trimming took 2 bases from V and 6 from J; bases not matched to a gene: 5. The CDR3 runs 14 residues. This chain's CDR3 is CASSLAGDQDTQYF. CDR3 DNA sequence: TGTGCCAGCAGTTTAGCGGGGGATCAGGATACGCAGTATTTT.